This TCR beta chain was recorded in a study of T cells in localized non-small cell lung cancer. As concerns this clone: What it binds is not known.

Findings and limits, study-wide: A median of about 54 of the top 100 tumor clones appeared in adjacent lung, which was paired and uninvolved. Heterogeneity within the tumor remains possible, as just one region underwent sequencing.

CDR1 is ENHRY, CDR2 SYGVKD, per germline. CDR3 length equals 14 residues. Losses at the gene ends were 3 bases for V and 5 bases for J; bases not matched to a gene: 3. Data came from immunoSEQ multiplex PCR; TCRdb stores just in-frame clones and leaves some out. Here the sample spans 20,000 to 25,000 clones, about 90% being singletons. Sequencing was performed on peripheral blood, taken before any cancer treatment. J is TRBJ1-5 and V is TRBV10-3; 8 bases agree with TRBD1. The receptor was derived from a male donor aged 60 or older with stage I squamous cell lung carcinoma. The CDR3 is CAISDRGRDQPQHF. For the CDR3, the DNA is TGTGCCATCAGTGACAGGGGGCGGGATCAGCCCCAGCATTTT.